The T cell receptor beta chain under discussion was sequenced for a study of blood T cell repertoires in COVID-19. Study-level information: Acute and convalescent COVID-19 samples came from the United States, Italy and Spain. The cDNA or gDNA used as material had been derived from T cells, B-cell-depleted T cells, or PBMCs.

Germline CDR1 is SQVTM and CDR2 is ANQGSEA. Deletions cut 4 bases from V and 5 bases from J, with 8 bases between. This CDR3 spans 11 amino acids. Participants came from 20 to 25 US areas, aged about 18 to 100 years. Original processing notes: Estimation of nucleated cell counts was performed using reference gene primer amplification. Using immunoSEQ multiplex PCR, the repertoire was profiled, and TCRdb retains in-frame clones only, with some absent. That table supplies the V and J calls and clone size; D and trimming were determined from the DNA. The sample includes a few hundred thousand clones, 65% to 90% of them seen just once.

The chain joins TRBV29-1 to TRBJ1-1; D ambiguous. Sequenced: PBMCs or T cells enriched from blood (not recorded which). The sequence was obtained from a woman aged 40-49 years with acute COVID-19. This CDR3 is CSVVADTEAFF. In DNA form, the CDR3 reads TGCAGCGTTGTGGCGGATACTGAAGCTTTCTTT. Complete variable domain (other parts from reference TRBV29-1 and TRBJ1-1): SAVISQKPSRDICQRGTSLTIQCQVDSQVTMMFWYRQQPGQSLTLIATANQGSEATYESGFVIDKFPISRPNLTFSTLTVSNMSPEDSSIYLCSVVADTEAFFGQGTRLTVV.